The T cell receptor (beta chain) under discussion was sequenced for a study of T-cell memory formation after mild COVID-19. The germline V gene encodes CDR1 MNHEY and CDR2 SVGEGT. This CDR3 spans 15 amino acids. V was pared by 2 bases and J by 0 bases, with 10 bases between. This clonotype has more than one count but fewer than ten. Antigen specificity is unknown. Study results and caveats: Some clones that responded turned up in pre-infection memory, which suggests that cross-reactive memory joined in. Contracting clones from day 15 to 85 had balanced CD4/CD8; later expanders favoured CD4+.

TCRdb independently ran MiXCR on the 5' RACE reads; one entry per CDR3 protein. Counted here are roughly 150,000 distinct CDR3 sequences, about 15% occurring once; the ten biggest clones make up about 14%. The rearrangement joins TRBV6-2 or TRBV6-3 to TRBJ1-1; D uncertain. This receptor was obtained from an adult woman who had mild COVID-19 (a few samples of this study predate the infection). Cell type and time point are not known. The source material was PBMCs or a T cell subset sorted from them (not recorded which). The CDR3 here is CASSYGVTMNTEAFF. As DNA, the CDR3 is TGTGCCAGCAGTTACGGGGTTACTATGAACACTGAAGCTTTCTTT.